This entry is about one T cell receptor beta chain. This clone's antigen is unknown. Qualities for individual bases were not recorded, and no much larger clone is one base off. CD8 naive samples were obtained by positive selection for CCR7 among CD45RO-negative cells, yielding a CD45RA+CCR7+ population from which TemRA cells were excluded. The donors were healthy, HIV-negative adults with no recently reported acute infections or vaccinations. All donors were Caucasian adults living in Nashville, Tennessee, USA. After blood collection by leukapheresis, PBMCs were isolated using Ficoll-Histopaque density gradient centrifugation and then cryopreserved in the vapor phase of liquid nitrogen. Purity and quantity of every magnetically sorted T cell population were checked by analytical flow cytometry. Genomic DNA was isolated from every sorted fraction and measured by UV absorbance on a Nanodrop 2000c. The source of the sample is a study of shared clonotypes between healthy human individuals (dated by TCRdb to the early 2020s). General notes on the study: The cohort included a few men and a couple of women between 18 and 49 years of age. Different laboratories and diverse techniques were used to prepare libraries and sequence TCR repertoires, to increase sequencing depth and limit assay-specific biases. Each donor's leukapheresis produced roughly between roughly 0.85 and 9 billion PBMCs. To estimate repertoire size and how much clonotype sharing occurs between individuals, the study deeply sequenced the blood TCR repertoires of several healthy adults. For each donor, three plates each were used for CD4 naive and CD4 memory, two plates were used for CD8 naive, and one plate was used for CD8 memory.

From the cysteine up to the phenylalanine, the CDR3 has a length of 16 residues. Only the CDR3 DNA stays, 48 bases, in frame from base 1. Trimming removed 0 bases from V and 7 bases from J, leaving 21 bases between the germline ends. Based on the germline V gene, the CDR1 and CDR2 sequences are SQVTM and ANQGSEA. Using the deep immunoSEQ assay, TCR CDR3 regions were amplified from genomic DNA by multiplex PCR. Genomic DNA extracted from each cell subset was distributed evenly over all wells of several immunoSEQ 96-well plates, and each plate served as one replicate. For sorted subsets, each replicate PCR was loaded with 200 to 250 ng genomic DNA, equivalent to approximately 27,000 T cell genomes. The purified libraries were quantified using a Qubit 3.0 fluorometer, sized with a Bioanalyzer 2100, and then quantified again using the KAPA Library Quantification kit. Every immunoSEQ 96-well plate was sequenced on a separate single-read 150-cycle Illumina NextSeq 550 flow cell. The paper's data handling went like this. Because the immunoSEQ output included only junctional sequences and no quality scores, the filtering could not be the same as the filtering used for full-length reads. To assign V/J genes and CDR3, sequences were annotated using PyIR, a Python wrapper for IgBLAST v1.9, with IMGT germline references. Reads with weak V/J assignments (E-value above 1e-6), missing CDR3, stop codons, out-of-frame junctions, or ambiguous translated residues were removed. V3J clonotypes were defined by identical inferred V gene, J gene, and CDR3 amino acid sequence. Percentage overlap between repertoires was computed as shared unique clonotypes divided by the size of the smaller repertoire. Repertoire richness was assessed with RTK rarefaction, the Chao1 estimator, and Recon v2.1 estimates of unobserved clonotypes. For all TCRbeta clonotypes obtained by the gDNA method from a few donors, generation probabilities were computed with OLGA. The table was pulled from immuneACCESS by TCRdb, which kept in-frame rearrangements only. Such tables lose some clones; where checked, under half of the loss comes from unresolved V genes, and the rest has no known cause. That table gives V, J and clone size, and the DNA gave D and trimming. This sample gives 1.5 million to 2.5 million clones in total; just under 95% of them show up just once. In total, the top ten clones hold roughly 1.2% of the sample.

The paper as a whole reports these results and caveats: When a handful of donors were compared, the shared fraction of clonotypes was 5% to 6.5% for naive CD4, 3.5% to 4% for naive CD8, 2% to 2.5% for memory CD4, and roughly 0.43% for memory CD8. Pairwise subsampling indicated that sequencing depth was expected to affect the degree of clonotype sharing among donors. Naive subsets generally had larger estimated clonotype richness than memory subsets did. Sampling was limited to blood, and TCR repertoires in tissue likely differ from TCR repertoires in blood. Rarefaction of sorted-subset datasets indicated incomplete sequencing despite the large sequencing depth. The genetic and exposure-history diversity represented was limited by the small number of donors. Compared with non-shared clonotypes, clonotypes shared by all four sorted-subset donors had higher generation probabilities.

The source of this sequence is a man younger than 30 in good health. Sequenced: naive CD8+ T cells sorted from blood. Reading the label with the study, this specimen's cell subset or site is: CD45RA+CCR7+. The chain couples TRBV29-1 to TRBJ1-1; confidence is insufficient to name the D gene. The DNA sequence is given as TGCAGCGTTGAAGACTTTCAGGTTGGGCCGGACCTTGAAGCTTTCTTT. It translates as CSVEDFQVGPDLEAFF.